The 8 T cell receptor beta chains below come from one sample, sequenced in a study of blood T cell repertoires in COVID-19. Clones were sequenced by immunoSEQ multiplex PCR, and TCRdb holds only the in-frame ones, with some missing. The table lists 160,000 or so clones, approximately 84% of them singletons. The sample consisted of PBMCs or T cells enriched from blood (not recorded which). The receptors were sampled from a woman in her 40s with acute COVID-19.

CDR3 bases: TGTGCCAGCAGCCAGGGGACAGGGCGGCCCCAGCATTTT. Encoded protein: CASSQGTGRPQHF. The V call is TRBV14, the J call TRBJ1-5, with TRBD1 identical over 9 bases. Germline lookup yields CDR1 SGHDN and CDR2 FVKESK. The CDR3 loop spans 13 amino acids. The V and J ends lost 3 bases and 9 bases, in that order; junction bases with no gene match: 3.

The CDR3 loop is CASGGQGGTVPYF. CDR3 DNA: TGTGCCAGCGGAGGACAGGGCGGGACCGTACCGTATTTT. The gene calls are TRBV2 and TRBJ2-3; TRBD1 matches at 8 bases. Germline-derived CDR1 and CDR2 are SNHLY and FYNNEI. This CDR3 is 13 amino acids long. Unmatched junction bases numbered 15, after V lost 8 bases and J lost 14 bases.

The CDR3 reads CAWWSDTGGRRKLFF. The CDR3 DNA sequence: TGTGCCTGGTGGTCAGACACAGGAGGGAGGCGAAAACTGTTTTTT. The gene calls are TRBV30 and TRBJ1-4, with D possibly TRBD1 on 5 matching bases. With 5 bases removed from V and 10 bases from J, the gap between germline ends came to 23 bases. This CDR3 region has 15 residues. Germline CDR1 GTSNPN, CDR2 SVGIG (reference sequence).

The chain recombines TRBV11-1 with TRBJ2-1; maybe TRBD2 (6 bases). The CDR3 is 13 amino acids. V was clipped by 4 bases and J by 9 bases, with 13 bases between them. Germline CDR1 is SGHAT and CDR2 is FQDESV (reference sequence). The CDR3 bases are TGTGCCAGCAGCTCGGGGGAGGTCCCTGAGCAGTTCTTC. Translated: CASSSGEVPEQFF.

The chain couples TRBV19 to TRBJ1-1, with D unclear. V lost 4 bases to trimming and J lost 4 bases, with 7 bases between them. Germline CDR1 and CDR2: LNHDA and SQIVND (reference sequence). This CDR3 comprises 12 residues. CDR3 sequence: CASSSGFTEAFF. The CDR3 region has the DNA TGTGCCAGTAGTAGCGGGTTCACTGAAGCTTTCTTT. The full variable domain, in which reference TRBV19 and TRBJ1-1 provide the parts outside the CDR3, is DGGITQSPKYLFRKEGQNVTLSCEQNLNHDAMYWYRQDPGQGLRLIYYSQIVNDFQKGDIAEGYSVSREKKESFPLTVTSAQKNPTAFYLCASSSGFTEAFFGQGTRLTVV.

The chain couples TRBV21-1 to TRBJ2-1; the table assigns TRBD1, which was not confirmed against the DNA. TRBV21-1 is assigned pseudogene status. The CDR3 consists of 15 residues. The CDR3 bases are TGTGCCAGCAGCAAAGAGACAGGGGGCTACAATGAGCAGTTCTTC. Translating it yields CASSKETGGYNEQFF.

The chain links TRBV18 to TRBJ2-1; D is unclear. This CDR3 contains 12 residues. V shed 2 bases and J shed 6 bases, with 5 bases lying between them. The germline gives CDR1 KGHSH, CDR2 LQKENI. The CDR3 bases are TGTGCCAGCTCACCAACGGGCAATGAGCAGTTCTTC. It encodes CASSPTGNEQFF.

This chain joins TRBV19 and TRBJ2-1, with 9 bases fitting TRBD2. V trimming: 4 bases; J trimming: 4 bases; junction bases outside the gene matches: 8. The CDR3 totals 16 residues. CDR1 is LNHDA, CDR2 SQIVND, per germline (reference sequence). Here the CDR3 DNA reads TGTGCCAGTAGTACCATGGGACTAGCCTTATACAATGAGCAGTTCTTC. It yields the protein CASSTMGLALYNEQFF.